The rows below give T cell receptor beta chains drawn from one sample of a study of response to subunit inactivated influenza vaccine. TCRdb reprocessed the RT-PCR reads with MiXCR, giving one entry per CDR3 protein. Among over 150,000 distinct CDR3 sequences listed, 11% were seen once. Sequenced material: non-naive T cells sorted from PBMCs, taken roughly 48 days after vaccination. These receptors originate from a man aged 50-60 years who received an inactivated influenza vaccine. CDR3s include the opening cysteine and the closing phenylalanine or tryptophan. D genes are given only for firm matches. Some rows mark clone size as missing; the rest say once, few, many or name a class of expanded clone.

V gene: TRBV10-3
clone size: many
D gene: TRBD2
J gene: TRBJ2-3
CDR3 protein: CAIRPRGGTDTQYF
CDR3 DNA: TGTGCCATCAGGCCGCGGGGGGGAACAGATACGCAGTATTTT

V gene: TRBV7-9
clone size: few
D gene: .
J gene: TRBJ2-2
CDR3 protein: CASSLSSLTTGELFF
CDR3 DNA: TGTGCCAGCAGCTTAAGTTCCCTTACCACCGGGGAGCTGTTTTTT

V gene: TRBV19
clone size: few
D gene: .
J gene: TRBJ2-3
CDR3 protein: CASSPLSGTVTDTQYF
CDR3 DNA: TGTGCCAGTAGCCCCCTCTCCGGGACCGTCACAGATACGCAGTATTTT

V gene: TRBV11-2
clone size: few
D gene: .
J gene: TRBJ2-7
CDR3 protein: CASSLVHQTSYEQYF
CDR3 DNA: TGTGCCAGCAGCTTAGTGCACCAGACCTCCTACGAGCAGTACTTC

V gene: TRBV5-1
clone size: many
D gene: .
J gene: TRBJ2-1
CDR3 protein: CASSFIDEQFF
CDR3 DNA: TGCGCCAGCAGCTTTATCGATGAGCAGTTCTTC

V gene: TRBV7-9
clone size: few
D gene: TRBD1
J gene: TRBJ2-3
CDR3 protein: CASSLGDRRSTDTQYF
CDR3 DNA: TGTGCCAGCAGCCTCGGGGACAGAAGGAGCACAGATACGCAGTATTTT

V gene: TRBV7-2
clone size: many
D gene: TRBD2
J gene: TRBJ2-5
CDR3 protein: CASSTSSGSQETQYF
CDR3 DNA: TGTGCCAGCAGCACTTCTAGCGGGAGTCAAGAGACCCAGTACTTC

V gene: TRBV5-5
clone size: few
D gene: .
J gene: TRBJ2-3
CDR3 protein: CASSRPAEDTQYF
CDR3 DNA: TGTGCCAGCAGCCGACCGGCGGAAGATACGCAGTATTTT

V gene: TRBV18
clone size: .
D gene: .
J gene: TRBJ2-1
CDR3 protein: CASSPKPGTIGGNEQFF
CDR3 DNA: TGTGCCAGCTCACCAAAACCCGGGACCATCGGAGGGAATGAGCAGTTCTTC

V gene: TRBV6-5
clone size: many
D gene: .
J gene: TRBJ1-2
CDR3 protein: CASSYTVGGDGYTF
CDR3 DNA: TGTGCCAGCAGTTACACGGTGGGGGGCGATGGCTACACCTTC

V gene: TRBV19
clone size: .
D gene: TRBD2
J gene: TRBJ2-1
CDR3 protein: CASSFAGTSGRTYEQFF
CDR3 DNA: TGTGCCAGTAGTTTTGCCGGGACTAGCGGGAGAACCTATGAGCAGTTCTTC

V gene: TRBV7-9
clone size: many
D gene: TRBD1
J gene: TRBJ1-4
CDR3 protein: CASSLGQGFEKLFF
CDR3 DNA: TGTGCCAGCAGCTTAGGACAGGGGTTTGAAAAACTGTTTTTT

V gene: TRBV11-2
clone size: .
D gene: .
J gene: TRBJ1-1
CDR3 protein: CASSLDANTEAFF
CDR3 DNA: TGTGCCAGCAGCTTAGACGCGAACACTGAAGCTTTCTTT

V gene: TRBV7-3
clone size: .
D gene: .
J gene: TRBJ2-2
CDR3 protein: CASSLNPRPTGELFF
CDR3 DNA: TGTGCCAGCAGCCTAAACCCTCGTCCAACCGGGGAGCTGTTTTTT

V gene: TRBV15
clone size: .
D gene: .
J gene: TRBJ2-1
CDR3 protein: CATGLADYNEQFF
CDR3 DNA: TGTGCCACCGGGCTAGCAGATTACAATGAGCAGTTCTTC

V gene: TRBV29-1
clone size: .
D gene: .
J gene: TRBJ2-7
CDR3 protein: CSAGRSSYEQYF
CDR3 DNA: TGCAGCGCCGGACGGTCCTCCTACGAGCAGTACTTC

V gene: TRBV28
clone size: many
D gene: .
J gene: TRBJ2-7
CDR3 protein: CASRYGKFYEQYF
CDR3 DNA: TGTGCCAGCAGGTACGGGAAATTCTACGAGCAGTACTTC

V gene: TRBV27
clone size: few
D gene: .
J gene: TRBJ2-3
CDR3 protein: CASSLERGGLGTDTQYF
CDR3 DNA: TGTGCCAGCAGTTTAGAGAGGGGGGGCCTCGGCACAGATACGCAGTATTTT

V gene: TRBV11-2
clone size: .
D gene: TRBD2
J gene: TRBJ2-4
CDR3 protein: CASSSLAGAKNIQYF
CDR3 DNA: TGTGCCAGCAGCTCGCTAGCGGGAGCCAAAAACATTCAGTACTTC

V gene: TRBV6-1
clone size: many
D gene: TRBD2
J gene: TRBJ2-7
CDR3 protein: CASSLGRGSYEQYF
CDR3 DNA: TGTGCCAGCAGTCTAGGGAGGGGCTCCTACGAGCAGTACTTC

V gene: TRBV9
clone size: .
D gene: TRBD1
J gene: TRBJ2-7
CDR3 protein: CASSVGQASYEQYF
CDR3 DNA: TGTGCCAGCAGCGTGGGACAGGCCTCCTACGAGCAGTACTTC

V gene: TRBV18
clone size: once
D gene: .
J gene: TRBJ2-7
CDR3 protein: CASSPPMGSSSYEQYF
CDR3 DNA: TGTGCCAGCTCACCACCCATGGGGTCCAGCTCCTACGAGCAGTACTTC

V gene: TRBV12-3/TRBV12-4
clone size: .
D gene: .
J gene: TRBJ2-7
CDR3 protein: CASSNGLSYEQYF
CDR3 DNA: TGTGCCAGCAGTAATGGACTGTCCTACGAGCAGTACTTC

V gene: TRBV29-1
clone size: few
D gene: TRBD1
J gene: TRBJ2-7
CDR3 protein: CSAFTGGEEQYF
CDR3 DNA: TGCAGCGCGTTCACAGGGGGCGAAGAGCAGTACTTC

V gene: TRBV7-9
clone size: .
D gene: .
J gene: TRBJ2-7
CDR3 protein: CASSAQVSAGLVEQYF
CDR3 DNA: TGTGCCAGCAGCGCCCAGGTATCCGCGGGGTTGGTTGAGCAGTACTTC

V gene: TRBV6-2/TRBV6-3
clone size: few
D gene: .
J gene: TRBJ2-3
CDR3 protein: CASSYGQRGTDTQYF
CDR3 DNA: TGTGCCAGCAGTTACGGCCAGCGGGGCACAGATACGCAGTATTTT

V gene: TRBV6-1
clone size: .
D gene: .
J gene: TRBJ2-4
CDR3 protein: CASSIQGRSGKNIQYF
CDR3 DNA: TGTGCCAGCAGTATCCAGGGACGATCTGGGAAAAACATTCAGTACTTC

V gene: TRBV24-1
clone size: many
D gene: .
J gene: TRBJ2-1
CDR3 protein: CATSAGTPLGSYNEQFF
CDR3 DNA: TGTGCCACCAGTGCCGGGACTCCCTTGGGTTCGTACAATGAGCAGTTCTTC

V gene: TRBV6-6
clone size: few
D gene: .
J gene: TRBJ1-2
CDR3 protein: CASNEGRYGYTF
CDR3 DNA: TGTGCCAGCAACGAAGGGCGGTATGGCTACACCTTC

V gene: TRBV7-2
clone size: few
D gene: TRBD2
J gene: TRBJ2-7
CDR3 protein: CASGGGLAGNYEQYF
CDR3 DNA: TGTGCCAGCGGGGGGGGACTAGCGGGAAATTACGAGCAGTACTTC

V gene: TRBV20-1
clone size: .
D gene: TRBD2
J gene: TRBJ2-1
CDR3 protein: CCASGLAGGRKINEQFF
CDR3 DNA: TGCTGTGCTAGTGGACTAGCGGGGGGGCGGAAAATCAATGAGCAGTTCTTC

V gene: TRBV6-1
clone size: many
D gene: .
J gene: TRBJ2-7
CDR3 protein: CASREGPRVPYPEQYF
CDR3 DNA: TGTGCCAGCAGAGAGGGACCGCGCGTACCCTACCCCGAGCAGTACTTC

V gene: TRBV4-2
clone size: few
D gene: .
J gene: TRBJ1-2
CDR3 protein: CASSQVQQAASNYGYTF
CDR3 DNA: TGTGCCAGCAGCCAAGTTCAGCAGGCGGCTTCTAACTATGGCTACACCTTC

V gene: TRBV10-2
clone size: few
D gene: TRBD1
J gene: TRBJ1-3
CDR3 protein: CASSDIGTGSGNTIYF
CDR3 DNA: TGCGCCAGCAGTGATATCGGGACAGGGTCTGGAAACACCATATATTTT

V gene: TRBV10-2
clone size: many
D gene: .
J gene: TRBJ2-2
CDR3 protein: CASSASPLWGNTGELFF
CDR3 DNA: TGCGCCAGCAGTGCCTCACCCTTGTGGGGGAACACCGGGGAGCTGTTTTTT

V gene: TRBV28
clone size: few
D gene: .
J gene: TRBJ1-5
CDR3 protein: CASIMSGQPQHF
CDR3 DNA: TGTGCCAGCATTATGTCAGGTCAGCCCCAGCATTTT

V gene: TRBV15
clone size: few
D gene: .
J gene: TRBJ2-1
CDR3 protein: CATSRDRANNEQFF
CDR3 DNA: TGTGCCACCAGCAGAGATCGAGCAAACAATGAGCAGTTCTTC

V gene: TRBV12-3/TRBV12-4
clone size: many
D gene: .
J gene: TRBJ1-5
CDR3 protein: CASSLGTPGWPQHF
CDR3 DNA: TGTGCCAGCAGTCTCGGGACACCCGGTTGGCCCCAGCATTTT

V gene: TRBV12-3/TRBV12-4
clone size: .
D gene: .
J gene: TRBJ2-7
CDR3 protein: CASSQRLGTQAYEQYF
CDR3 DNA: TGTGCCAGCAGTCAAAGACTCGGGACGCAAGCCTACGAGCAGTACTTC